The 11 T cell receptor beta chains given below trace back to one sample, sequenced in a study of blood T cell repertoires in COVID-19. TCRdb's table, derived via immunoSEQ multiplex PCR, lists solely in-frame clones and lacks some. The sample yields about 200,000 clones, roughly 88% seen once. The sequenced material came from PBMCs or T cells enriched from blood (not recorded which). The receptors come from a man in his forties with acute COVID-19.

This clone has just one count. V usage is TRBV5-4 and J usage is TRBJ2-3, with D possibly matching TRBD2 (5 bases). Germline CDR1 and CDR2: SGHNT and YYREEE (reference sequence). V was clipped by 4 bases and J by 1 base, with 16 bases between them. The CDR3 has 16 amino acids. The CDR3 sequence is CASSPTWTRRTDTQYF. CDR3 nucleotide sequence: TGTGCCAGCAGCCCCACCTGGACTCGTCGCACAGATACGCAGTATTTT.

This chain uses TRBV5-4 with TRBJ2-7, with D hard to call. CDR1 is SGHNT, CDR2 YYREEE, per germline (reference sequence). This CDR3 region has 15 residues. Trimming stripped 9 bases from V and 3 bases from J, with 22 bases between. CDR3 in amino acids: CATTTQKSKDYEQYF. In DNA form, the CDR3 reads TGTGCCACCACGACTCAGAAGAGCAAGGACTACGAGCAGTACTTC.

The chain is built from TRBV5-6 and TRBJ2-7; 9 nucleotides align to TRBD1. The CDR3 covers 13 residues. J gave up 3 bases and V 4 bases, and 2 bases lay outside the gene matches. CDR1 and CDR2 (germline): SGHDT, YYEEEE. The CDR3 nucleotides read TGTGCCAGCAGCCCGACAGGGGGCTACGAGCAGTACTTC. It translates to CASSPTGGYEQYF.

The chain couples TRBV12-3 or TRBV12-4 to TRBJ2-3; D possibly corresponds to TRBD2 (5 bases). V was cut by 7 bases and J by 3 bases, with 8 bases left in between. The CDR3 length is 12 residues. CDR3 DNA sequence: TGTGCCAGCACCGGAGGAACAGATACGCAGTATTTT. Translating gives CASTGGTDTQYF.

In this sample, this clone turned up once. The genes are TRBV19 and TRBJ1-4; 7 bases match TRBD1. The CDR3 length is 15 residues. V lost 5 bases, J lost 5 bases, and 8 bases stayed unmatched. From germline, CDR1 is LNHDA and CDR2 SQIVND (reference sequence). The CDR3 here is CASSSRDRGNEKLFF. CDR3 DNA: TGTGCCAGTAGTTCGCGGGACAGAGGGAATGAAAAACTGTTTTTT. Filled out from reference TRBV19 and TRBJ1-4, the complete variable domain reads DGGITQSPKYLFRKEGQNVTLSCEQNLNHDAMYWYRQDPGQGLRLIYYSQIVNDFQKGDIAEGYSVSREKKESFPLTVTSAQKNPTAFYLCASSSRDRGNEKLFFGSGTQLSVL.

The chain has TRBV7-6 and TRBJ1-6, with 8 bases that match TRBD1. The CDR3 is 15 amino acids. Trimming took 5 bases from V and 8 from J; bases not matched to a gene: 8. Germline loops: CDR1 SGHVS, CDR2 FNYEAQ. The CDR3 sequence: CASSPWTGKDSPLHF. The CDR3 nucleotides read TGTGCCAGCAGCCCCTGGACAGGGAAGGATTCACCCCTCCACTTT.

V is TRBV7-6 and J is TRBJ1-3; tentatively, D is TRBD1 (6 bases). The CDR3 length is 16 residues. Germline lookup yields CDR1 SGHVS and CDR2 FNYEAQ. Trimming removed 4 bases at V and 0 bases at J, with 13 bases between. In DNA form, the CDR3 reads TGTGCCAGCAGCTCAGGGGTTTCCCCCTCTGGAAACACCATATATTTT. It specifies CASSSGVSPSGNTIYF.

V usage is TRBV4-2 and J usage is TRBJ2-3; 10 bases fit TRBD2. The CDR3 extends over 15 amino acids. With 1 base clipped from V and 5 bases from J, the junction kept 3 bases outside the gene matches. Germline loops: CDR1 LGHNA, CDR2 YNFKEQ. This CDR3 is CASSQGLAGRDTQYF. The CDR3 nucleotides read TGTGCCAGCAGCCAAGGACTAGCGGGTAGAGATACGCAGTATTTT.

CDR3 protein: CASSERTSYNEQFF. In DNA form, the CDR3 reads TGTGCCAGCAGTGAAAGGACATCCTACAATGAGCAGTTCTTC. The chain joins TRBV2 to TRBJ2-1; tentatively, D is TRBD1 (5 bases). The germline V and J ends were trimmed by 2 bases and 1 base, with 6 bases remaining between them. The CDR3 is made up of 14 amino acids. CDR1 and CDR2 (germline): SNHLY, FYNNEI.

This clone was detected a few times. The rearrangement joins TRBV28 to TRBJ2-7; no firm D call. This CDR3 contains 15 residues. Per the germline V gene, CDR1 is MDHEN and CDR2 is SYDVKM. V was pared by 2 bases and J by 3 bases, with 14 bases between. The CDR3 loop reads CASSLIAPFGYEQYF. In DNA, the CDR3 is TGTGCCAGCAGTTTAATCGCGCCGTTTGGCTACGAGCAGTACTTC.

The CDR3 region has the DNA TGTGCCAGCAGACGATTATGGGGTTCGGGGGAAGAGACCCAGTACTTC. Protein product: CASRRLWGSGEETQYF. The gene calls are TRBV3-1 (or the pseudogene TRBV3-2) and TRBJ2-5; tentative D call: TRBD2 (6 bases). This CDR3 comprises 16 residues. Trimming took 6 bases from V and 3 from J, leaving 20 bases between them. Germline V gene data show CDR1 as LGHDT and CDR2 as YNNKEL (reference sequence).